Listed here are 30 T cell receptor beta chains from one sample, sequenced in a study of blood T cell repertoires in COVID-19. Libraries were prepared by immunoSEQ multiplex PCR; TCRdb keeps only in-frame clonotypes and omits some of them. Of hundreds of thousands of clones listed, about 88% are singletons. Input material: PBMCs or T cells enriched from blood (not recorded which). These receptors were collected from a woman aged 40 to 50 who had recovered from COVID-19.

This chain uses TRBV28 with TRBJ2-7; no definite D call. V was clipped by 1 base and J by 9 bases, with 13 bases between them. Germline loops: CDR1 MDHEN, CDR2 SYDVKM. The CDR3 totals 13 residues. CDR3 nucleotides: TGTGCCAGCAGTTTATCCTCCCCGTCTGTGCAGTACTTC. Residues: CASSLSSPSVQYF.

The chain carries TRBV7-9 and TRBJ1-5, with TRBD1 matching over 10 bases. The CDR3 loop spans 15 amino acids. The V segment lost 5 bases and the J segment 6 bases; nucleotides outside the gene matches: 7. CDR1 SEHNR and CDR2 FQNEAQ come from the germline V gene (reference sequence). Here the CDR3 DNA reads TGTGCCAGCAGCGCGGGACAGGGGTGGGGTCAGCCCCAGCATTTT. Protein: CASSAGQGWGQPQHF.

The rearrangement links TRBV7-9 to TRBJ1-2; D remains unclear. Germline V CDR1 and CDR2: SEHNR, FQNEAQ (reference sequence). The CDR3 has 12 amino acids. The V gene lost 5 bases and the J gene lost 4 bases, with 8 bases spanning the gap. The CDR3 here is CASSQDFYGYTF. CDR3 DNA: TGTGCCAGCAGCCAAGACTTCTATGGCTACACCTTC.

This chain uses TRBV3-1 (or the pseudogene TRBV3-2) with TRBJ1-1; D not resolved. The CDR3 consists of 15 residues. V lost 1 base and J 2 bases, leaving 11 bases between the germline ends. The germline V gene encodes CDR1 LGHDT and CDR2 YNNKEL (reference sequence). The CDR3, as DNA: TGTGCCAGCAGCCAAGGTCGTTCAGGCAACACTGAAGCTTTCTTT. It translates to CASSQGRSGNTEAFF.

V gene TRBV7-2 combines with J gene TRBJ1-2, with 9 bases aligning to TRBD1. This CDR3 spans 15 amino acids. V shed 1 base, J shed 5 bases, and the junction held 5 bases outside the gene matches. Germline V lookup: CDR1 SGHTA, CDR2 FQGNSA. CDR3 sequence reads: CASSLEGQGGYGYTF. In DNA, the CDR3 is TGTGCCAGCAGCTTAGAGGGACAGGGCGGGTATGGCTACACCTTC.

The chain is built from TRBV10-3 and TRBJ2-7; 7 bases map to TRBD1. CDR3 length: 15 residues. V was clipped by 5 bases and J by 5 bases; unmatched bases: 12. Germline lookup yields CDR1 ENHRY and CDR2 SYGVKD. The CDR3 region has the DNA TGTGCCATCAGTCTCACCCCGACAGGGCACCACGAGCAGTACTTC. As protein: CAISLTPTGHHEQYF.

V usage is TRBV27 and J usage is TRBJ1-1; no reliable D call. The CDR3 covers 13 residues. Trimming removed 9 bases from V and 5 bases from J, with 16 bases in between. Germline lookup yields CDR1 MNHEY and CDR2 SMNVEV (reference sequence). CDR3 in amino acids: CASRLQLRTEAFF. The DNA of the CDR3 is TGTGCCAGTAGATTACAGCTGCGGACTGAAGCTTTCTTT.

In DNA form, the CDR3 reads TGTGCCAGCAGCTTACCCGGACAAGGCAATGAGCAGTTCTTC. Translated, it gives CASSLPGQGNEQFF. V and J are TRBV7-3 and TRBJ2-1, with D possibly being TRBD1 (5 bases). There are 14 residues in the CDR3. V lost 2 bases and J lost 6, with 11 bases in between. Per the germline V gene, CDR1 is SGHTA and CDR2 is FQGTGA.

CDR3 coding DNA: TGTGCCAGCAGCGGGACATCGTCCTACGAGCAGTACTTC. Protein product: CASSGTSSYEQYF. The chain combines TRBV7-8 with TRBJ2-7, with D perhaps TRBD1 (6 bases). This CDR3 is 13 amino acids long. The germline gives CDR1 SGHVS, CDR2 FQNEAQ. Trimming shortened V by 5 bases and J by 1 base, and 9 bases separated the two germline ends.

The chain recombines TRBV25-1 with TRBJ2-7; a weak D match, TRBD2 (6 bases). The CDR3 extends over 15 amino acids. The V end lost 2 bases, the J end lost 6 bases, and 17 bases lay between the germline ends. Germline-derived CDR1 and CDR2 are MGHDK and SYGVNS. Written as DNA, the CDR3 is TGTGCCAGCAGTGAAGTTTCAGGGAGGCCGGGCGAGCAGTACTTC. Translation gives CASSEVSGRPGEQYF.

This chain connects TRBV5-1 to TRBJ1-3; no reliable D call. Germline CDR1 SGHRS, CDR2 YFSETQ. This CDR3 is 15 amino acids long. V lost 0 bases, J lost 2 bases, and 9 bases lay in between. CDR3 loop: CASSLVEGTGNTIYF. The DNA for the CDR3 is TGCGCCAGCAGCTTGGTTGAGGGTACTGGAAACACCATATATTTT.

This chain links TRBV9 with TRBJ1-5, with a possible D match to TRBD1 (5 bases). Germline V gene lookup returns CDR1 SGDLS and CDR2 YYNGEE. CDR3 length: 15 amino acids. V lost 0 bases to trimming and J lost 7 bases, with 14 bases between them. This chain's CDR3 is CASSVDGGVTQPQHF. The CDR3 region has the DNA TGTGCCAGCAGCGTAGATGGGGGGGTTACCCAGCCCCAGCATTTT.

This chain links TRBV19 with TRBJ1-3; 7 bases are a match to TRBD1. The CDR3 totals 15 residues. Germline CDR1 and CDR2: LNHDA and SQIVND (reference sequence). The ends lost 2 bases at V and 3 bases at J; junction bases unmatched: 4. The CDR3 loop reads CASSITGAVGNTIYF. CDR3 sequence (DNA): TGTGCCAGTAGTATAACAGGGGCGGTTGGAAACACCATATATTTT.

This sequence joins TRBV10-3 and TRBJ1-1, with D unresolved. Germline V lookup: CDR1 ENHRY, CDR2 SYGVKD. This CDR3 region has 13 residues. Trimming took 2 bases from V and 10 from J, leaving 14 bases between them. The CDR3 is CAISEIRGSVAFF. The DNA of the CDR3 is TGTGCCATCAGTGAGATCCGGGGTTCCGTAGCTTTCTTT.

J is TRBJ1-4 and V is TRBV15; D might be TRBD1 (5 bases). V lost 0 bases to trimming and J lost 8 bases, with 13 bases between them. The CDR3 length is 15 residues. Per the germline V gene, CDR1 is LNHNV and CDR2 is YYDKDF (reference sequence). In DNA, the CDR3 is TGTGCCACCAGCAGAGATCGATCAGGGATCGAAAAACTGTTTTTT. This translates into CATSRDRSGIEKLFF.

This clone has a single count. The chain employs TRBV28 and TRBJ2-5, with 9 positions matching TRBD1. CDR1 MDHEN and CDR2 SYDVKM come from the germline V gene. V lost 5 bases, J lost 3 bases, and 7 bases stayed unmatched. This CDR3 has 15 residues. The CDR3 bases are TGTGCCAGCAGTCTCTCGGGACAGGGTGAAGAGACCCAGTACTTC. It encodes CASSLSGQGEETQYF.

The chain links TRBV20-1 to TRBJ2-7; a possible D gene is TRBD1 (6 bases). The V end lost 3 bases, the J end lost 0 bases, and 15 bases lay between the germline ends. The CDR3 consists of 15 residues. Germline CDR1 DFQATT, CDR2 SNEGSKA (reference sequence). CDR3 nucleotides: TGCAGTGCTAGTCCCACTCTAGGGGGCTCCTACGAGCAGTACTTC. Translating it yields CSASPTLGGSYEQYF.

In this sample, this clone turned up once. This chain links TRBV21-1 with TRBJ2-2; the listed D gene, TRBD2, was not tested against the DNA. TRBV21-1 is given as a pseudogene. The CDR3 has 16 residues. The DNA for the CDR3 is TGTGCCAGCAGCAAAGAGGGGACTAGGGGTGGCGGGGAGCTGTTTTTT. The encoded protein is CASSKEGTRGGGELFF.

Written as DNA, the CDR3 is TGTGCCAGCACCATCCCCTCTGGGGCCAACGTCCTGACTTTC. Residues: CASTIPSGANVLTF. The chain combines TRBV5-6 with TRBJ2-6; D gene unclear. CDR1 and CDR2 from the germline V gene are SGHDT and YYEEEE. The CDR3 contains 14 residues. Trimming removed 6 bases from V and 0 bases from J, with 7 bases in between.

The chain combines TRBV7-2 with TRBJ2-7; D ambiguous. V was pared by 5 bases and J by 3 bases, with 8 bases between. The CDR3 contains 12 residues. Germline V gene sequence: CDR1 SGHTA, CDR2 FQGNSA. CDR3 nucleotide sequence: TGTGCCAGCAGCCATTACAGCTACGAGCAGTACTTC. It specifies CASSHYSYEQYF. Complete variable domain (other parts from reference TRBV7-2 and TRBJ2-7): GAGVSQSPSNKVTEKGKDVELRCDPISGHTALYWYRQSLGQGLEFLIYFQGNSAPDKSGLPSDRFSAERTGGSVSTLTIQRTQQEDSAVYLCASSHYSYEQYFGPGTRLTVT.

This clone was seen only once. This rearrangement joins TRBV11-3 to TRBJ1-1; TRBD1 matches 7 bases. The CDR3 covers 14 residues. Germline CDR1 is SGHNT and CDR2 is YENEEA. Germline trimming cut 5 bases from V and 7 bases from J; bases unmatched to any gene: 10. CDR3 sequence reads: CASSTRDRINEAFF. The CDR3 DNA reads as TGTGCCAGCAGCACCCGGGACAGAATAAATGAAGCTTTCTTT.

The rearrangement uses TRBV6-5 and TRBJ1-2, with a weak D call TRBD1 (6 bases). The germline CDR1 and CDR2 sequences are MNHEY and SVGAGI. V was shortened by 5 bases and J by 8 bases, with 12 bases between the two germline ends. The CDR3 extends over 12 amino acids. The CDR3 nucleotides are TGTGCCAGCAGTCCCCTTCAGGGGGGCTACACCTTC. As protein: CASSPLQGGYTF.

The chain is built from TRBV7-2 and TRBJ2-1, with 7 nucleotides matching TRBD1. CDR1 is SGHTA and CDR2 is FQGNSA in the germline V gene. J lost 7 bases, V lost 0 bases, and 9 bases had no gene match. The CDR3 extends over 16 amino acids. DNA of the CDR3: TGTGCCAGCAGCTTAGCGTACAGGGGCGCAAGAAATGAGCAGTTCTTC. Residues: CASSLAYRGARNEQFF.

The chain couples TRBV2 to TRBJ1-5; 10 bases agree with TRBD1. The CDR3 contains 16 residues. With V trimmed by 4 bases and J by 3 bases, 6 bases remained unmatched. Germline lookup yields CDR1 SNHLY and CDR2 FYNNEI. Written as DNA, the CDR3 is TGTGCCAGCAGTGCCGGGACAGGGGCCTTCAATCAGCCCCAGCATTTT. It translates to CASSAGTGAFNQPQHF.

The CDR3 loop reads CASTVSGGGFNEQFF. For the CDR3, the DNA is TGTGCCAGCACAGTTAGCGGGGGGGGGTTCAATGAGCAGTTCTTC. The chain links TRBV6-5 to TRBJ2-1, with TRBD2 matching 11 bases. This CDR3 has 15 amino acids. Germline V gene lookup returns CDR1 MNHEY and CDR2 SVGAGI. V was pared by 7 bases and J by 6 bases, with 8 bases of the junction left unmatched.

The chain recombines TRBV7-8 with TRBJ2-7, with D perhaps matching TRBD1 (6 bases). The CDR3 contains 14 residues. Trimming stripped 5 bases from V and 3 bases from J, with 14 bases between. Germline V gene lookup returns CDR1 SGHVS and CDR2 FQNEAQ. CDR3 protein: CASSGRGQSYEQYF. The CDR3 nucleotides read TGTGCCAGCAGCGGTAGGGGACAAAGCTACGAGCAGTACTTC.

The chain has TRBV30 and TRBJ1-1; D may be TRBD1 (5 bases). Per the germline V gene, CDR1 is GTSNPN and CDR2 is SVGIG (reference sequence). The CDR3 is 13 residues long. Deletions cut 8 bases from V and 3 bases from J, with 16 bases between. Here the CDR3 DNA reads TGTGCCAAAAAAGGGGATAGGGACACTGAAGCTTTCTTT. Its protein is CAKKGDRDTEAFF.

The rearrangement links TRBV19 to TRBJ2-3, with TRBD2 identical over 12 bases. Germline V lookup: CDR1 LNHDA, CDR2 SQIVND (reference sequence). V lost 9 bases to trimming and J lost 4 bases; unmatched junction nucleotides: 8. There are 15 residues in the CDR3. The CDR3 nucleotides are TGTGCCAGCCAGACTAGCGGGAGAGGTGCAGATACGCAGTATTTT. The encoded protein is CASQTSGRGADTQYF.

The J gene is TRBJ2-3, the V gene TRBV11-3; tentatively, D is TRBD1 (6 bases). The CDR3 extends over 17 amino acids. Trimming left V 0 bases short and J 2 bases short, with 15 bases between. The germline CDR1 and CDR2 sequences are SGHNT and YENEEA. CDR3 in DNA: TGTGCCAGCAGCTTAGAAGGACAGTCGACGAACACAGATACGCAGTATTTT. Its protein product is CASSLEGQSTNTDTQYF. Using reference TRBV11-3 and TRBJ2-3 for the parts outside the CDR3, the full variable domain is EAGVVQSPRYKIIEKKQPVAFWCNPISGHNTLYWYLQNLGQGPELLIRYENEEAVDDSQLPKDRFSAERLKGVDSTLKIQPAELGDSAVYLCASSLEGQSTNTDTQYFGPGTRLTVL.

The gene calls are TRBV30 and TRBJ1-4; a weak D match, TRBD1 (6 bases). The germline V gene encodes CDR1 GTSNPN and CDR2 SVGIG (reference sequence). This CDR3 comprises 13 residues. V lost 5 bases and J 8 bases, leaving 15 bases between the germline ends. The chain's CDR3 is CAWGQGFLEKLFF. CDR3 nucleotide sequence: TGTGCCTGGGGCCAGGGGTTTTTGGAAAAACTGTTTTTT.